The 32 T cell receptor beta chains presented below share a single source sample, sequenced in a study of blood T cell repertoires in COVID-19 (dated by TCRdb to the early 2020s). The library relied on the immunoSEQ multiplex PCR assay. In its TCRdb copy, this immuneACCESS table keeps in-frame sequences only and misses some clones. Where compared with another copy, unresolved V genes explain less than half of these, and the others have no known cause. A total of about 65,000 clones appear in this sample, under 95% of them only once. The ten largest clones capture about 1.3% of the sample. The specimen was peripheral blood. These receptors were collected from a man between 60 and 75 years old with acute or convalescent COVID-19.

The V gene is TRBV6-6, the J gene TRBJ2-7, with TRBD1 matching 12 bases. From germline, CDR1 is MNHNY and CDR2 SVGAGI (reference sequence). With 7 bases clipped from V and 5 bases from J, the junction kept 12 bases outside the gene matches. The CDR3 is 16 amino acids. This CDR3 is CASTGRDRGLGNEQYF. As DNA, the CDR3 is TGTGCCAGCACCGGGAGGGACAGGGGGCTGGGGAACGAGCAGTACTTC.

This chain joins TRBV6-6 and TRBJ2-4, with D possibly TRBD2 on 5 matching bases. Trimming shortened V by 6 bases and J by 3 bases, and 18 bases separated the two germline ends. From germline, CDR1 is MNHNY and CDR2 SVGAGI (reference sequence). This CDR3 spans 16 amino acids. Written as DNA, the CDR3 is TGTGCCAGCAGCCCGGGGAAGAGTGGGAGCAAAAACATTCAGTACTTC. This codes for CASSPGKSGSKNIQYF.

This clone was seen once. The gene calls are TRBV7-9 and TRBJ2-4, with a tentative D call TRBD2 (5 bases). Germline values: CDR1 SEHNR, CDR2 FQNEAQ (reference sequence). V shed 4 bases and J shed 0 bases, with 13 bases lying between them. The CDR3 is 16 amino acids. Here the CDR3 DNA reads TGTGCCAGCAGCTACCCTGAGGGTCTAGCCAAAAACATTCAGTACTTC. Protein sequence: CASSYPEGLAKNIQYF.

This chain joins TRBV7-8 and TRBJ2-1, with 11 bases aligning to TRBD2. The CDR3 covers 16 residues. Losses at the gene ends were 4 bases for V and 7 bases for J; bases not matched to a gene: 9. Looked up from germline, CDR1 is SGHVS and CDR2 is FQNEAQ. The DNA of the CDR3 is TGTGCCAGCAGCTCGAAACTAGCGGGGGTCTTAAATGAGCAGTTCTTC. Translating it yields CASSSKLAGVLNEQFF.

The genes are TRBV11-3 and TRBJ2-2, with 7 bases that match TRBD2. This CDR3 is built from 14 residues. Germline V gene lookup returns CDR1 SGHNT and CDR2 YENEEA. Trimming at V came to 4 bases and at J to 3 bases, leaving 2 bases not matched to a gene. The CDR3, as DNA: TGTGCCAGCAGCTGGGGGGGATACACCGGGGAGCTGTTTTTT. Protein product: CASSWGGYTGELFF.

This rearrangement joins TRBV7-9 to TRBJ1-1; TRBD1 matches 7 bases. This CDR3 region has 15 residues. Losses at the gene ends were 4 bases for V and 1 base for J; bases not matched to a gene: 6. Germline CDR1 and CDR2: SEHNR and FQNEAQ (reference sequence). The CDR3 DNA reads as TGTGCCAGCAGCTCCGACAACAGGGGGAACACTGAAGCTTTCTTT. Encoded protein: CASSSDNRGNTEAFF.

There are a few counts of this clone. The chain has TRBV3-1 (or the pseudogene TRBV3-2) and TRBJ1-2; 11 bases line up with TRBD1. Trimming cost V 2 bases and J 4 bases; bases outside gene matches: 9. Germline V gene data show CDR1 as LGHDT and CDR2 as YNNKEL (reference sequence). The CDR3 covers 17 residues. The CDR3 is CASSQRAGQGVSYGYTF. CDR3 DNA sequence: TGTGCCAGCAGCCAAAGGGCGGGACAGGGGGTTTCCTATGGCTACACCTTC.

The chain combines TRBV5-1 with TRBJ1-1, with D unresolved. The CDR3 loop spans 13 amino acids. The germline V gene encodes CDR1 SGHRS and CDR2 YFSETQ. The germline V and J ends were trimmed by 3 bases and 0 bases, with 6 bases remaining between them. The CDR3 sequence is CASSWQMNTEAFF. DNA for the CDR3: TGCGCCAGCAGCTGGCAGATGAACACTGAAGCTTTCTTT.

The gene calls are TRBV5-1 and TRBJ1-1; D is unclear. The V end lost 0 bases, the J end lost 0 bases, and 6 bases lay between the germline ends. The CDR3 loop spans 14 amino acids. Germline V gene lookup returns CDR1 SGHRS and CDR2 YFSETQ. CDR3 region: CASSLVQLNTEAFF. The CDR3 DNA is TGCGCCAGCAGCTTGGTACAGTTGAACACTGAAGCTTTCTTT.

The chain uses TRBV6-1 and TRBJ1-3; maybe TRBD1 (5 bases). Trimming left V 7 bases short and J 4 bases short, with 14 bases between. The V gene's germline CDR1 is MNHNS and CDR2 SASEGT. This CDR3 spans 14 amino acids. Here the CDR3 reads CASTTGGAGNTIYF. CDR3 bases: TGTGCCAGCACCACGGGTGGGGCAGGAAACACCATATATTTT.

The DNA of the CDR3 is TGTGCCAGTAGTATTCTTCAGGGGGCGAACACCGGGGAGCTGTTTTTT. Protein: CASSILQGANTGELFF. V and J are TRBV19 and TRBJ2-2, with 7 bases matching TRBD1. Germline V gene sequence: CDR1 LNHDA, CDR2 SQIVND (reference sequence). V lost 3 bases and J lost 0; bases outside the gene matches: 4. This CDR3 region has 16 residues.

The genes are TRBV5-1 and TRBJ1-6, with TRBD1 identical over 7 bases. Per the germline V gene, CDR1 is SGHRS and CDR2 is YFSETQ. After removal of 4 bases from V and 2 bases from J, the junction contained 9 bases not matched to a gene. The CDR3 loop spans 17 amino acids. This CDR3 reads CASSPLPGQTYNSPLHF. The CDR3 DNA reads as TGCGCCAGCAGCCCTCTCCCGGGACAGACCTATAATTCACCCCTCCACTTT.

The chain recombines TRBV10-2 with TRBJ2-2; TRBD1 matches at 9 bases. With V trimmed by 6 bases and J by 0 bases, 20 bases remained unmatched. CDR1 is WSHSY, CDR2 SAAADI, per germline. The CDR3 has 21 residues. The CDR3 reads CASRQALGVDDRGTNTGELFF. The CDR3 coding sequence is TGCGCCAGCAGACAGGCCCTGGGGGTGGACGACAGGGGGACGAACACCGGGGAGCTGTTTTTT.

The chain employs TRBV5-4 and TRBJ1-2; TRBD1 matches 7 bases. V lost 0 bases to trimming and J lost 7 bases; unmatched junction nucleotides: 6. This CDR3 has 14 residues. The germline V gene encodes CDR1 SGHNT and CDR2 YYREEE (reference sequence). CDR3 residues: CASSLGGTAGGYTF. DNA for the CDR3: TGTGCCAGCAGCTTGGGGGGGACAGCGGGTGGCTACACCTTC.

J is TRBJ1-5 and V is TRBV27, with D possibly being TRBD1 (5 bases). The CDR3 loop spans 12 amino acids. Germline V gene data show CDR1 as MNHEY and CDR2 as SMNVEV (reference sequence). Trimming cost V 2 bases and J 7 bases, with 6 bases left between them. The CDR3 loop reads CASSLRGQPQHF. CDR3 DNA: TGTGCCAGCAGTTTAAGGGGCCAGCCCCAGCATTTT.

This chain joins TRBV6-6 and TRBJ1-2; D might be TRBD1 (6 bases). The CDR3 contains 16 residues. Germline lookup yields CDR1 MNHNY and CDR2 SVGAGI (reference sequence). The germline V and J ends were trimmed by 4 bases and 4 bases, with 19 bases remaining between them. CDR3 loop: CASSSLRPGTSYGYTF. DNA of the CDR3: TGTGCCAGCAGTTCTCTGCGACCCGGGACAAGCTATGGCTACACCTTC.

In its sample, this clone was seen once. This chain connects TRBV15 to TRBJ2-5; 9 nucleotides match TRBD1. The V segment lost 4 bases and the J segment 5 bases; nucleotides outside the gene matches: 8. The CDR3 totals 15 residues. The V gene's germline CDR1 is LNHNV and CDR2 YYDKDF (reference sequence). CDR3: CATSMTRDRVETQYF. CDR3 nucleotide sequence: TGTGCCACCAGCATGACCCGGGACAGGGTTGAGACCCAGTACTTC.

The genes are TRBV5-1 and TRBJ2-1; 8 positions match TRBD2. The CDR3 spans 13 residues. Germline V lookup: CDR1 SGHRS, CDR2 YFSETQ. Trimming at V came to 4 bases and at J to 7 bases, leaving 4 bases not matched to a gene. DNA of the CDR3: TGCGCCAGCAGCGTGGGACTAGTGAATGAGCAGTTCTTC. This encodes CASSVGLVNEQFF. Looking up the rest from reference TRBV5-1 and TRBJ2-1 gives the full variable domain: KAGVTQTPRYLIKTRGQQVTLSCSPISGHRSVSWYQQTPGQGLQFLFEYFSETQRNKGNFPGRFSGRQFSNSRSEMNVSTLELGDSALYLCASSVGLVNEQFFGPGTRLTVL.

CDR3 residues: CASSLGGQGNSPLHF. CDR3 bases: TGCGCCAGCAGCTTGGGGGGACAGGGAAATTCACCCCTCCACTTT. This chain joins TRBV5-1 and TRBJ1-6; 9 bases fit TRBD1. This CDR3 spans 15 amino acids. Germline assignment: CDR1 SGHRS and CDR2 YFSETQ. The J segment lost 7 bases and the V segment lost 0 bases, leaving 2 bases of the junction unmatched.

The chain is built from TRBV2 and TRBJ1-1, with a weak D call TRBD1 (6 bases). The V gene's germline CDR1 is SNHLY and CDR2 FYNNEI. V lost 5 bases and J 2 bases, leaving 12 bases between the germline ends. The CDR3 is 14 residues long. The CDR3 loop is CASSTRGGNTEAFF. The CDR3 nucleotides are TGTGCCAGCAGTACCAGAGGGGGAAACACTGAAGCTTTCTTT.

The genes are TRBV10-1 and TRBJ1-6, with D hard to call. Germline V CDR1 and CDR2: WNHNN, SYGVQD (reference sequence). Trimming shortened V by 6 bases and J by 7 bases, and 13 bases separated the two germline ends. The CDR3 length is 14 residues. For the CDR3, the DNA is TGCGCCAGCAGCCACAGATCGATAAATTCACCCCTCCACTTT. Translating it yields CASSHRSINSPLHF.

The V and J genes are TRBV7-9 and TRBJ2-3, with D uncertain. The CDR3 is 15 amino acids. Germline values: CDR1 SEHNR, CDR2 FQNEAQ (reference sequence). V shed 5 bases and J shed 2 bases, with 14 bases lying between them. The CDR3 coding sequence is TGTGCCAGCAGCCTTAGTTTAGGAGCCACAGATACGCAGTATTTT. Translation: CASSLSLGATDTQYF.

This clone appeared a few times. V is TRBV19 and J is TRBJ2-3; 7 bases align to TRBD1. Losses at the gene ends were 5 bases for V and 6 bases for J; bases not matched to a gene: 14. This CDR3 region has 16 residues. Germline assignment: CDR1 LNHDA and CDR2 SQIVND (reference sequence). The CDR3 protein is CASSRPRDSLGDTQYF. The CDR3 DNA sequence: TGTGCCAGTAGTCGCCCGAGGGACAGCCTAGGTGATACGCAGTATTTT.

The chain carries TRBV5-1 and TRBJ1-6; D unresolved. Trimming cost V 6 bases and J 2 bases, with 9 bases left between them. The CDR3 has 14 amino acids. CDR1 is SGHRS, CDR2 YFSETQ, per germline. The CDR3, as DNA: TGCGCCAGCAAGGAGGGAACCTATAATTCACCCCTCCACTTT. It yields the protein CASKEGTYNSPLHF.

This clone came up once. This rearrangement joins TRBV2 to TRBJ1-1, with D hard to call. The CDR3 has 13 residues. V gave up 6 bases and J gave up 4 bases, with 12 bases separating them. Germline V gives CDR1 SNHLY, CDR2 FYNNEI. The DNA of the CDR3 is TGTGCCAGCAGCCCCCGGCGGAGCACTGAAGCTTTCTTT. Residues: CASSPRRSTEAFF. Complete variable domain (other parts from reference TRBV2 and TRBJ1-1): EPEVTQTPSHQVTQMGQEVILRCVPISNHLYFYWYRQILGQKVEFLVSFYNNEISEKSEIFDDQFSVERPDGSNFTLKIRSTKLEDSAMYFCASSPRRSTEAFFGQGTRLTVV.

The chain is built from TRBV24-1 and TRBJ2-7; 9 bases fit TRBD1. The junction had 5 bases not matched to a gene; V was cut back by 4 bases and J by 2 bases. The V gene's germline CDR1 is KGHDR and CDR2 SFDVKD. This CDR3 has 15 residues. The CDR3 nucleotides read TGTGCCACCAGTGACCCTCGGGACAGGGCCTACGAGCAGTACTTC. Its translation is CATSDPRDRAYEQYF.

The V call is TRBV5-1, the J call TRBJ1-2, with a weak D call TRBD1 (5 bases). V lost 0 bases to trimming and J lost 8 bases, with 11 bases between them. The CDR3 has 13 residues. The germline V gene encodes CDR1 SGHRS and CDR2 YFSETQ. CDR3 sequence reads: CASSLEAGQGYTF. CDR3 coding DNA: TGCGCCAGCAGCTTGGAGGCAGGGCAGGGCTACACCTTC. Looking up the rest from reference TRBV5-1 and TRBJ1-2 gives the full variable domain: KAGVTQTPRYLIKTRGQQVTLSCSPISGHRSVSWYQQTPGQGLQFLFEYFSETQRNKGNFPGRFSGRQFSNSRSEMNVSTLELGDSALYLCASSLEAGQGYTFGSGTRLTVV.

The rearrangement joins TRBV5-1 to TRBJ1-1; possibly TRBD1 for D (5 bases). The V and J ends lost 3 bases and 1 base respectively, with 13 bases between them. CDR3 size: 15 residues. Germline CDR1 SGHRS, CDR2 YFSETQ. The CDR3 coding sequence is TGCGCCAGCAGCTCCGATCCGCAGGGGAACACTGAAGCTTTCTTT. Its translation: CASSSDPQGNTEAFF.

V is TRBV6-5 and J is TRBJ1-2, with TRBD1 matching over 7 bases. This CDR3 is built from 12 residues. V lost 2 bases, J lost 6 bases, and 0 bases stayed unmatched. Germline V CDR1 and CDR2: MNHEY, SVGAGI. The CDR3 sequence is CASSYRGHGYTF. The CDR3, as DNA: TGTGCCAGCAGTTACAGGGGGCATGGCTACACCTTC.

In this sample, this clone turned up a few times. V usage is TRBV5-6 and J usage is TRBJ1-2; TRBD1 matches at 8 bases. The CDR3 is 13 residues long. V lost 6 bases, J lost 4 bases, and 5 bases stayed unmatched. CDR1 SGHDT and CDR2 YYEEEE come from the germline V gene. Here the CDR3 reads CASTVDRAYGYTF. In nucleotides, the CDR3 is TGTGCCAGCACCGTGGACAGGGCCTATGGCTACACCTTC.

The chain uses TRBV5-6 and TRBJ2-7, with 9 bases identical to TRBD1. The CDR3 sequence is 13 residues long. Germline values: CDR1 SGHDT, CDR2 YYEEEE. J gave up 11 bases and V 4 bases, and 10 bases lay outside the gene matches. The CDR3 coding sequence is TGTGCCAGCAGCACCCGGGACAGGGACCGGGAGTACTTC. Protein product: CASSTRDRDREYF.

The CDR3 spells CASSLRSGGADEQYF. The CDR3 DNA follows: TGTGCCAGCAGCTTACGTAGCGGGGGGGCTGACGAGCAGTACTTC. The chain combines TRBV7-9 with TRBJ2-7; 11 nucleotides line up with TRBD2. V trimming: 2 bases; J trimming: 5 bases; junction bases outside the gene matches: 5. The CDR3 runs 15 residues. The germline V gene has CDR1 SEHNR and CDR2 FQNEAQ (reference sequence).